The 25 T cell receptor beta chains below were found in one sample sequenced in a study of tumor and adjacent non-tumor tissue in lung cancer. RNA was extracted from bulk tissue without any cell sorting. This non-tumor lung sample came from over 3 cm beyond the tumor edge. A modified ARM-PCR protocol with three rounds of nested PCR amplified TCRbeta. TCRdb re-called the multiplex PCR reads with MiXCR, one entry per CDR3 protein. The sample records 100,000 or so distinct CDR3 sequences, 80% being singletons. The sequenced material came from distant non-tumor lung tissue. All receptors come from a man aged 55 to 70 with small cell lung cancer.

For this clonotype: This may come from a read error, since a much larger clone is one base off. It is likely a read error, because the conserved phenylalanine at the end of the CDR3 is missing. Here the CDR3 DNA reads TGCAGTGCTAGAGATTTAGCGGGAGTCACAGACACCGGGGAGCTGTTTCTT. Its translation: CSARDLAGVTDTGELFL. The gene calls are TRBV20-1 and TRBJ2-2, with 9 nucleotides matching TRBD2. Germline values: CDR1 DFQATT, CDR2 SNEGSKA (reference sequence). Unmatched junction bases numbered 8, after V lost 0 bases and J lost 3 bases. The CDR3 is 17 amino acids.

Points on this clonotype: The junction departs from the called germline gene at one end, perhaps through a read error. The chain couples TRBV6-5 to TRBJ2-1; D might be TRBD1 (6 bases). This CDR3 is built from 16 residues. Per germline, CDR1 MNHEY and CDR2 SVGAGI. CDR3 DNA sequence: TGTGCCACCAGTTACAGGGCACATGCGGTTTACAATGAGCAGTTCTTC. Translated, it gives CATSYRAHAVYNEQFF.

This chain connects TRBV11-3 to TRBJ2-7; D gene ambiguous. Germline V gene lookup returns CDR1 SGHNT and CDR2 YENEEA. The V and J ends lost 6 bases and 9 bases respectively, with 15 bases between them. The CDR3 length is 12 residues. CDR3 in DNA: TGTGCCAGCAGTTTAACCGGGTACAGGCAGTACTTC. This sequence encodes CASSLTGYRQYF.

As for this clonotype: This is likely a read error, given that the CDR3 carries no conserved phenylalanine or tryptophan at its end. The DNA is omitted, as the CDR3 cannot be located on it reliably, and the CDR3 follows TCRdb's listing. The CDR3 loop is CASNDSRQGKEYI. The chain uses TRBV6-2 or TRBV6-3 and TRBJ2-3; TRBD1 was called by the table and not checked on the DNA. Counting both end residues, the CDR3 totals 13 amino acids. Germline lookup yields CDR1 MNHEY and CDR2 SVGEGT.

In its sample, this clonotype was seen many times. The gene calls are TRBV5-6 and TRBJ2-1, with 8 bases that match TRBD2. After removal of 0 bases from V and 4 bases from J, the junction contained 3 bases not matched to a gene. The CDR3 length is 15 residues. Looked up from germline, CDR1 is SGHDT and CDR2 is YYEEEE. DNA of the CDR3: TGTGCCAGCAGCTTGGGTATAGCGGGGTACAATGAGCAGTTCTTC. Translated, it gives CASSLGIAGYNEQFF.

As regards this clonotype: The germline gene is not matched at one end of the junction; a read error may be the cause. The V and J genes are TRBV6-5 and TRBJ2-5; TRBD1 might be the D (5 bases). Germline CDR1 reads MNHEY; CDR2 reads SVGAGI. The CDR3 runs to 14 residues. The CDR3 region has the DNA TGTGTCAGCAGCTATGACAGAATCCAAGAGACTCAGTACTTC. Residues: CVSSYDRIQETQYF.

As regards this clonotype: A much bigger clone sits one base away, suggesting this may be a read error. The chain is built from TRBV12-3 or TRBV12-4 and TRBJ1-1, with unresolved D. V was cut by 7 bases and J by 4 bases, with 10 bases left in between. CDR3 length: 12 amino acids. CDR3 nucleotide sequence: TGTGCCAGCACCTGGGAGTCCACTGAAGCTTTCTTT. This encodes CASTWESTEAFF.

This clonotype was seen a handful of times. This chain connects TRBV19 to TRBJ2-4; no reliable D call. Germline CDR1 reads LNHDA; CDR2 reads SQIVND (reference sequence). The germline V and J ends were trimmed by 2 bases and 7 bases, with 12 bases remaining between them. The CDR3 extends over 14 amino acids. The CDR3 DNA sequence: TGTGCCAGTAGTATATCGGGCAGGACGAACATTCAGTACTTC. Translated: CASSISGRTNIQYF.

This clonotype was picked up many times. The chain recombines TRBV4-1 with TRBJ1-4, with TRBD1 identical over 8 bases. The germline V gene encodes CDR1 MGHRA and CDR2 YSYEKL. The junction had 12 bases not matched to a gene; V was cut back by 7 bases and J by 8 bases. The CDR3 loop spans 15 amino acids. Here the CDR3 DNA reads TGCGCCAGCACGGGACAGGTTAGAAATAGGGAAAAACTGTTTTTT. Amino acid sequence: CASTGQVRNREKLFF.

Remarks on this clonotype: At one boundary the junction diverges from the germline segment, which might be a read error. The rearrangement uses TRBV11-2 and TRBJ2-1; possibly TRBD1 for D (5 bases). Per germline, CDR1 SGHAT and CDR2 FQNNGV. The CDR3 has 17 residues. The CDR3 here is CASSFVTAQSFYNGQFF. Here the CDR3 DNA reads TGTGCCAGCAGCTTTGTGACAGCCCAGAGCTTCTACAATGGGCAGTTCTTC.

Of note for this clonotype: A read error may account for a junction end that differs from germline. The rearrangement uses TRBV9 and TRBJ2-1; 12 positions match TRBD2. This CDR3 is built from 16 residues. Germline V lookup: CDR1 SGDLS, CDR2 YYNGEE. CDR3 bases: TGTACCAGCAGCTCCCGGACTAGCGGGGTCGCCAATGAGCAGCTCTTC. Its protein is CTSSSRTSGVANEQLF.

Turning to this clonotype: A much larger clone is a single base away; this may be a read error. The V call is TRBV28, the J call TRBJ2-4; a possible D gene is TRBD1 (6 bases). The V gene lost 6 bases and the J gene lost 0 bases, with 15 bases spanning the gap. This CDR3 is built from 16 residues. Germline V gene lookup returns CDR1 MDHEN and CDR2 SYDVKM. The CDR3 region has the DNA TGTGCCAGCAGCAGAACAGGGATGCTAGCCAAAAACATTCAGTACTTC. This gives the protein CASSRTGMLAKNIQYF.

On this clonotype: A read error is likely, as this CDR3 ends without the conserved phenylalanine or tryptophan. The chain uses TRBV11-2 and TRBJ2-1; TRBD1 might be the D (5 bases). Germline assignment: CDR1 SGHAT and CDR2 FQNNGV. Trimming took off 11 bases at V and 9 bases at J, with 23 bases between the two ends. There are 14 residues in the CDR3. The CDR3 is CARTLEAGLVEQFL. DNA of the CDR3: TGTGCCCGCACCTTAGAGGCAGGGTTGGTTGAGCAGTTCCTC.

With regard to this clonotype: Given the absence of the conserved phenylalanine or tryptophan at the CDR3 end, a read error is likely. J is TRBJ1-1 and V is TRBV11-2; TRBD1 matches at 9 bases. J gave up 1 base and V 2 bases, and 8 bases lay outside the gene matches. CDR3 length: 17 amino acids. In germline, CDR1 is SGHAT, CDR2 FQNNGV. CDR3 amino acids: CASSLTGGLGRNTEAFL. CDR3 nucleotides: TGTGCCAGCAGCTTAACAGGGGGCCTGGGCAGGAACACTGAAGCTTTCTTA.

To note about this clonotype: A read error may produce the germline difference seen at one junction end. The V and J genes are TRBV12-3 or TRBV12-4 and TRBJ2-2; 7 bases map to TRBD2. The CDR3 runs 15 residues. The CDR3 DNA is TGTGCCAGCAGTATGGCGGGAGCGCACACCGGGGACCTGTTTTTT. Its protein product is CASSMAGAHTGDLFF.

On this clonotype itself: An end of the junction differs from the germline gene, which may be a read error. The rearrangement joins TRBV6-1 to TRBJ1-5; no clear D. Per the germline V gene, CDR1 is MNHNS and CDR2 is SASEGT. The CDR3 has 14 residues. The CDR3 reads CASSEFGEYQPQHF. The CDR3 bases are TGTGCAAGCAGTGAATTTGGGGAGTATCAGCCCCAGCATTTT.

In its sample, this clonotype was seen many times. V gene TRBV24-1 combines with J gene TRBJ2-5; 8 bases are shared with TRBD1. The CDR3 length is 15 residues. Per the germline V gene, CDR1 is KGHDR and CDR2 is SFDVKD. V shed 3 bases and J 5 bases; nucleotides not matched to a gene: 7. For the CDR3, the DNA is TGTGCCACCAGTGATCCTGGACAGGGCGGCGAGACCCAGTACTTC. Its protein is CATSDPGQGGETQYF.

J is TRBJ2-3 and V is TRBV11-2; D not certain. Germline CDR1 reads SGHAT; CDR2 reads FQNNGV. Trimming shortened V by 6 bases and J by 4 bases, and 8 bases separated the two germline ends. The CDR3 runs 12 residues. In DNA form, the CDR3 reads TGTGCCAGCAGTTTAATACCAGATACGCAGTATTTT. This encodes CASSLIPDTQYF.

Note on this clonotype: The junction does not match germline at one end; this may be a read error. The rearrangement joins TRBV12-3 or TRBV12-4 to TRBJ2-1; TRBD2 matches at 8 bases. This CDR3 has 14 amino acids. The CDR3 coding sequence is TGTGCCAGCAGTTTGAGCGGGAGCGGTGATGAGGAGTTCTTC. It specifies CASSLSGSGDEEFF.

This clonotype has more than one count but fewer than ten. One end of the junction does not line up with germline, which may come from a read error. V is TRBV11-1 and J is TRBJ2-5; no reliable D call. The CDR3 runs 17 residues. The germline gives CDR1 SGHAT, CDR2 FQDESV (reference sequence). CDR3: CASSLDALRIGRETQYF. As DNA, the CDR3 is TGTGCCAGCAGCTTAGACGCCCTCAGGATAGGGCGAGAGACTCAGTACTTC.

Note on this clonotype: Given a much more abundant clone one base away, this may be a read error. The chain couples TRBV20-1 to TRBJ1-2; maybe TRBD1 (5 bases). Germline values: CDR1 DFQATT, CDR2 SNEGSKA (reference sequence). The CDR3 length is 13 residues. CDR3 nucleotide sequence: TGCTGTGCGCCATCGGCAGGGTTTCAAGGCTACACCTTC. As protein: CCAPSAGFQGYTF.

For this clonotype: The junction does not match germline at one end; this may be a read error. The chain has TRBV4-2 and TRBJ2-6; TRBD2 aligns across 8 bases. The germline gives CDR1 LGHNA, CDR2 YNFKEQ. This CDR3 is 18 amino acids long. The CDR3 sequence: CASSQDAGGHSGAKVLTF. The CDR3 nucleotides read TGTGCCAGCAGCCAAGATGCGGGGGGACATTCCGGGGCCAAGGTCCTGACTTTC.

About this clonotype itself: One end of the junction fails to match germline, which may point to a read error. The chain links TRBV5-4 to TRBJ2-1, with TRBD2 matching 10 bases. CDR3 length: 15 residues. Germline CDR1 reads SGHNT; CDR2 reads YYREEE (reference sequence). The CDR3 is CASSFQAGGGNEQFF. CDR3 nucleotide sequence: TGTGCCAGCAGCTTTCAAGCGGGAGGGGGCAATGAGCAGTTTTTC.

Turning to this clonotype: With a much larger clone just one base away, this may be a read error. The CDR3 ends on some other residue instead of the conserved phenylalanine or tryptophan, so this is likely a read error. The chain recombines TRBV20-1 with TRBJ2-3; 10 bases match TRBD2. In germline, CDR1 is DFQATT, CDR2 SNEGSKA (reference sequence). The CDR3 has 13 residues. V gave up 6 bases and J gave up 2 bases; unmatched junction bases: 2. In nucleotides, the CDR3 is TGCAGTGCCCTAGCGGGAGCCACAGATACGCAGTATCTT. This sequence encodes CSALAGATDTQYL.

Turning to this clonotype: At one end, the junction sequence differs from germline, possibly due to a read error. The chain couples TRBV6-1 to TRBJ2-5; D is possibly TRBD1 (5 bases). The CDR3 consists of 14 residues. Germline CDR1 MNHNS, CDR2 SASEGT. CDR3 amino acids: CAISEVPEGVTQYF. The CDR3, as DNA: TGTGCCATCAGTGAAGTTCCGGAAGGGGTGACCCAATACTTC.